This T cell receptor beta chain came from a study of Tregs in tolerant kidney transplant recipients. Clones were read by immunoSEQ multiplex PCR, and TCRdb kept only the in-frame ones, dropping some. The sample includes approximately 31,000 clones. Study results and limitations: Antigen-driven expansion was suggested because donor-specific Tregs expanded more than all Tregs in tolerant patients. Validation in larger populations is needed because few patients were studied. No direct test of biological reproducibility was done here. Tregs expanded with activated donor B cells seemed most donor-specific.

Points on this clone: Antigen: not known. The CDR3 is cut off 3 residues early in the read; its end comes from the germline J gene.

CDR1 is KGHSH, CDR2 LQKENI, per germline. V lost 5 bases to trimming and J lost 4 bases, with 16 bases between them. The CDR3 is made up of 15 amino acids. The receptor's source is a human donor who received a combined kidney and bone marrow transplant. The sequenced sample was CD8+ T cells from blood, obtained before the transplant. The V gene is TRBV18, the J gene TRBJ2-3, with unresolved D. The CDR3 spells CASSIPQVKADTQYF. CDR3 DNA (partial): TGTGCCAGCTCAATCCCCCAGGTGAAGGCAGATACG.